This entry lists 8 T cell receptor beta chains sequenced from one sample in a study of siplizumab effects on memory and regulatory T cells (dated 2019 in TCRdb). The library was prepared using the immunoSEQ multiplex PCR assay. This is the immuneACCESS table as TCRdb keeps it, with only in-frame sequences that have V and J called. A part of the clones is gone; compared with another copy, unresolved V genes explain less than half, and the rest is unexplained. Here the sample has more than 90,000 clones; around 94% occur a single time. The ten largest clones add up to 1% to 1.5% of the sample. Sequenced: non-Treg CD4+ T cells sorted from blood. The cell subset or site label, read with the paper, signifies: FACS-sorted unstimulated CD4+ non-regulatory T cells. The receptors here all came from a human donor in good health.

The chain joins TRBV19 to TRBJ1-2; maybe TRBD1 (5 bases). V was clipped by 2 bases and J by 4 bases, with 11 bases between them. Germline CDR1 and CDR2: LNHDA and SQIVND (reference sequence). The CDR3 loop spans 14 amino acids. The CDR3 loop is CASSITGGSYGYTF. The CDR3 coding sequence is TGTGCCAGTAGTATAACTGGGGGGAGCTATGGCTACACCTTC. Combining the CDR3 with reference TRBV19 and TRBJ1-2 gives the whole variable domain DGGITQSPKYLFRKEGQNVTLSCEQNLNHDAMYWYRQDPGQGLRLIYYSQIVNDFQKGDIAEGYSVSREKKESFPLTVTSAQKNPTAFYLCASSITGGSYGYTFGSGTRLTVV.

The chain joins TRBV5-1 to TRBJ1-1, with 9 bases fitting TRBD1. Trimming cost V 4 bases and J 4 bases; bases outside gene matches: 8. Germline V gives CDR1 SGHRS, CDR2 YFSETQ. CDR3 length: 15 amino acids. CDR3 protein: CASSNTDRGSTEAFF. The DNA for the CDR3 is TGCGCCAGCAGCAACACGGACAGGGGTTCCACTGAAGCTTTCTTT.

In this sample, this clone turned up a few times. CDR3 bases: TGTGCCAGCAGCACCCCAGGGATGGGACAGGAAGCTTTCTTT. Its translation: CASSTPGMGQEAFF. The chain recombines TRBV13 with TRBJ1-1; 7 nucleotides agree with TRBD1. J lost 8 bases, V lost 5 bases, and 11 bases had no gene match. Germline assignment: CDR1 PRHDT and CDR2 FYEKMQ (reference sequence). The CDR3 loop spans 14 amino acids.

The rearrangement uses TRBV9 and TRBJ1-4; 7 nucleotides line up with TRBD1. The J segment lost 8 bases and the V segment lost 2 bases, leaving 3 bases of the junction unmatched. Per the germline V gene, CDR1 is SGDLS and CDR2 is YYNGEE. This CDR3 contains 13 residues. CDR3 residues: CASSVTGTEKLFF. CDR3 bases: TGTGCCAGCAGCGTGACAGGGACGGAAAAACTGTTTTTT.

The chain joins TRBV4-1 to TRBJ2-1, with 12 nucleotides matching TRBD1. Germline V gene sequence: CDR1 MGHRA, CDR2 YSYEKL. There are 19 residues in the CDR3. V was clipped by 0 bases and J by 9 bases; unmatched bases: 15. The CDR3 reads CASSQDPVRGQGAVSEQFF. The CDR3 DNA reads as TGCGCCAGCAGCCAAGATCCTGTCCGGGGACAGGGGGCGGTTAGTGAGCAGTTCTTC.

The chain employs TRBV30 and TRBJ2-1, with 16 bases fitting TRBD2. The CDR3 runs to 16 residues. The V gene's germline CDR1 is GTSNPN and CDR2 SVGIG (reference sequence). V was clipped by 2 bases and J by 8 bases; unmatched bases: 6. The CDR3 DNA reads TGTGCCTGGAGTACGGGACTAGCGGGAGGGCCAGATGAGCAGTTCTTC. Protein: CAWSTGLAGGPDEQFF.

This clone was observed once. In nucleotides, the CDR3 is TGCGCCAGCAGCCAAGTCCCCGGGACAGGGCGGTACGAGCAGTACTTC. It translates to CASSQVPGTGRYEQYF. The V gene is TRBV4-1, the J gene TRBJ2-7; 9 positions match TRBD1. Germline V gives CDR1 MGHRA, CDR2 YSYEKL. The CDR3 covers 16 residues. The V segment lost 1 base and the J segment 4 bases; nucleotides outside the gene matches: 8.

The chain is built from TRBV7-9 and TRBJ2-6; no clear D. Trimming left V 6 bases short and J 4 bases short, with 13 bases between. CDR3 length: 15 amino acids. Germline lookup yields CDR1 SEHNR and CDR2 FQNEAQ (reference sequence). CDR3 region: CASRSTPTGANVLTF. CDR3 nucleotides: TGTGCCAGCAGGTCAACACCTACCGGGGCCAACGTCCTGACTTTC.